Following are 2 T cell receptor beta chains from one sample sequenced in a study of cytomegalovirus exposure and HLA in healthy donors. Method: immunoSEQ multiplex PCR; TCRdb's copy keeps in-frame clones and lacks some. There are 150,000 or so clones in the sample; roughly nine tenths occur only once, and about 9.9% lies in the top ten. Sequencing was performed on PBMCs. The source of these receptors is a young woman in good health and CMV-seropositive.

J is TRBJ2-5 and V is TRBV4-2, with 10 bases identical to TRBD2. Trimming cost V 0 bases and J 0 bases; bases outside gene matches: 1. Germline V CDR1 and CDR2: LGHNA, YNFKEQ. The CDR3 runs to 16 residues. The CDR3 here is CASSQEAGGHQETQYF. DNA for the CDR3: TGTGCCAGCAGCCAAGAAGCGGGGGGGCACCAAGAGACCCAGTACTTC.

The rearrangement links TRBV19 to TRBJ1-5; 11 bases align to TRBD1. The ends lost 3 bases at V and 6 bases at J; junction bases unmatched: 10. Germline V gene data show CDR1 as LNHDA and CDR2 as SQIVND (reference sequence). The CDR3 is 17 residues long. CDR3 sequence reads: CASSIKWTGGKGQPQHF. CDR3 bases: TGTGCCAGTAGTATTAAGTGGACAGGGGGCAAGGGTCAGCCCCAGCATTTT.